Listed here are 9 T cell receptor beta chains from one sample, sequenced in a study of PD-1 blockade in classical Hodgkin lymphoma. Relapse after autologous stem cell transplantation occurred in every patient, and brentuximab vedotin exposure varied. TCRdb's copy holds only in-frame clones and misses some; the assay was immunoSEQ multiplex PCR. The data contain about 110,000 clones, about 89% of them singletons. Sequenced material: peripheral blood mononuclear cells (PBMCs), taken before the second cycle of nivolumab. The receptors shown here come from a human donor with classical Hodgkin lymphoma.

The chain has TRBV2 and TRBJ1-2; maybe TRBD1 (6 bases). Germline V gene sequence: CDR1 SNHLY, CDR2 FYNNEI. The V gene lost 6 bases and the J gene lost 0 bases, with 23 bases spanning the gap. The CDR3 loop spans 18 amino acids. CDR3 sequence: CASSLSGTGPLPNYGYTF. The CDR3 bases are TGTGCCAGCAGCCTGTCGGGCACAGGGCCCTTACCTAACTATGGCTACACCTTC.

The V gene is TRBV5-1, the J gene TRBJ2-1; 12 bases agree with TRBD2. The germline V gene encodes CDR1 SGHRS and CDR2 YFSETQ. The CDR3 is 19 amino acids. Unmatched junction bases numbered 14, after V lost 0 bases and J lost 7 bases. CDR3 protein: CASSLEALAGGGRGNEQFF. CDR3 nucleotides: TGCGCCAGCAGCTTGGAGGCCCTAGCGGGAGGGGGACGAGGGAATGAGCAGTTCTTC.

This chain connects TRBV5-6 to TRBJ1-2; 9 positions match TRBD1. The CDR3 is 13 amino acids. Germline lookup yields CDR1 SGHDT and CDR2 YYEEEE. The junction had 1 base not matched to a gene; V was cut back by 2 bases and J by 5 bases. The CDR3 loop reads CASSFDRGYGYTF. As DNA, the CDR3 is TGTGCCAGCAGCTTCGACAGGGGGTATGGCTACACCTTC.

This chain joins TRBV28 and TRBJ2-7; D may correspond to TRBD1 or TRBD2 (5 bases each). Trimming left V 8 bases short and J 2 bases short, with 10 bases between. In germline, CDR1 is MDHEN, CDR2 SYDVKM. The CDR3 consists of 12 residues. CDR3 DNA: TGTGCCAGCTCTGGGGGAACCTACGAGCAGTACTTC. It translates to CASSGGTYEQYF.

The rearrangement uses TRBV28 and TRBJ2-5, with no clear D. This CDR3 comprises 12 residues. Germline loops: CDR1 MDHEN, CDR2 SYDVKM. V was cut by 5 bases and J by 5 bases, with 9 bases left in between. CDR3 DNA sequence: TGTGCCAGCAGTCTCTCGGTTGAGACCCAGTACTTC. Translation: CASSLSVETQYF. The whole variable domain, filled in from reference TRBV28 and TRBJ2-5, reads DVKVTQSSRYLVKRTGEKVFLECVQDMDHENMFWYRQDPGLGLRLIYFSYDVKMKEKGDIPEGYSVSREKKERFSLILESASTNQTSMYLCASSLSVETQYFGPGTRLLVL.

The CDR3 DNA is TGTGCCAGCAGTCCAACGGGACTAGCGGCAACCTACGAGCAGTACTTC. This codes for CASSPTGLAATYEQYF. The V gene is TRBV27, the J gene TRBJ2-7; 11 bases agree with TRBD2. The CDR3 loop spans 16 amino acids. Germline V gene sequence: CDR1 MNHEY, CDR2 SMNVEV (reference sequence). The ends lost 5 bases at V and 2 bases at J; junction bases unmatched: 8.

The V call is TRBV11-2, the J call TRBJ2-7, with D unclear. Trimming cost V 0 bases and J 2 bases, with 11 bases left between them. The CDR3 length is 15 residues. Per the germline V gene, CDR1 is SGHAT and CDR2 is FQNNGV. The chain's CDR3 is CASSLESRVTYEQYF. CDR3 coding DNA: TGTGCCAGCAGCTTAGAGTCACGGGTCACCTACGAGCAGTACTTC.

This clone occurred once. The chain carries TRBV6-1 and TRBJ2-7; no definite D call. The germline V gene has CDR1 MNHNS and CDR2 SASEGT. The ends were cut back, 4 bases at V and 2 bases at J, with 9 bases in the middle. The CDR3 runs 13 residues. CDR3 sequence reads: CASSGVGPYEQYF. The CDR3 region has the DNA TGTGCCAGCAGTGGGGTCGGCCCCTACGAGCAGTACTTC.

This clone appeared once. The chain carries TRBV7-9 and TRBJ1-4; 7 nucleotides match TRBD1. The J segment lost 10 bases and the V segment lost 0 bases, leaving 11 bases of the junction unmatched. CDR1 SEHNR and CDR2 FQNEAQ come from the germline V gene (reference sequence). The CDR3 has 16 residues. CDR3 loop: CASSLAGQPGDGKLFF. Here the CDR3 DNA reads TGTGCCAGCAGCTTAGCGGGACAGCCAGGGGATGGAAAACTGTTTTTT.